This is a list of T cell receptor beta chains from one sample in a study of identifying expanded T cells in peripheral blood. Sequencing was performed with immunoSEQ multiplex PCR; in TCRdb, only in-frame clones are kept and a portion is missing. This repertoire shows tens of thousands of clones, approximately 90% found once; its top ten account for around 20%. The sample consisted of blood. The receptors shown here come from a person aged 18 to 70 in good health. The CDR3 runs from the conserved cysteine through the conserved F or W. The D gene is left open where the match is weak. Some rows have no size entry. The others give once, few or many, or a class for an expanded clone.

V gene	clone size	D gene	J gene	CDR3 DNA	CDR3 protein
TRBV4-2	.	TRBD2	TRBJ2-2	TGTGCCAGCAGCCAAGAGGTACTAGCGGGAAACACCGGGGAGCTGTTTTTT	CASSQEVLAGNTGELFF
TRBV19	.	.	TRBJ2-7	TGTGCCAGTAGTATAGAGTTCATCGGGGTGGGCTACGAGCAGTACTTC	CASSIEFIGVGYEQYF
TRBV2	.	.	TRBJ1-4	TGTGCCAGCACCTACAGCGCGGTTAGTGAAAAACTGTTTTTT	CASTYSAVSEKLFF
TRBV28	.	TRBD1	TRBJ1-5	TGTGCCAGCAGTTTACAGGGACAGGGTTTTGTCGGCAATCAGCCCCAGCATTTT	CASSLQGQGFVGNQPQHF
TRBV10-3	.	.	TRBJ1-2	TGTGCCATCAGTGCCAGGGACGAGCATGGCTACACCTTC	CAISARDEHGYTF
TRBV7-6	.	.	TRBJ1-6	TGTGCCAGCAGCCCCAAAGGGGGTGGTCCCCGGCGTCATTCACCCCTCCACTTT	CASSPKGGGPRRHSPLHF
TRBV12-5	.	TRBD1	TRBJ2-2	TGTGCTAGTGGTTTGTTTGCTCGCAGGGGGCTTGACGGGGAGCTGTTTTTT	CASGLFARRGLDGELFF
TRBV29-1	.	TRBD1	TRBJ1-1	TGCAGCGTCGACAGGGACTCTGAAGCTTTCTTT	CSVDRDSEAFF
TRBV4-1	.	TRBD2	TRBJ2-7	TGCGCCAGCAGCCGGGGGGGAGGGGCCCCCTACGAGCAGTACTTC	CASSRGGGAPYEQYF
TRBV15	.	TRBD1	TRBJ2-6	TGTGCCACCAGCACACAGGGGCCAGGGGCCAACGTCCTGACTTTC	CATSTQGPGANVLTF
TRBV18	.	.	TRBJ2-7	TGTGCCAGCTCCCTTGACCGAAGGCCCCTAATCTCCTACGAGCAGTACTTC	CASSLDRRPLISYEQYF
TRBV19	.	.	TRBJ1-1	TGTGCCAGTAGTTGGGCCCCCGATCCCCGGGACACTGAAGCTTTCTTT	CASSWAPDPRDTEAFF
TRBV6-6	.	TRBD1	TRBJ2-2	TGTGCCAGCAGTTACGAAGGACAGGGGGACACCGGGGAGCTGTTTTTT	CASSYEGQGDTGELFF
TRBV2	.	.	TRBJ2-3	TGTGCCTCTGGAGCGGAGAGCACAGATACGCAGTATTTT	CASGAESTDTQYF
TRBV4-3	.	.	TRBJ2-2	TGCGCCAGCAGCCAAGAAGGCAGGGGGGCCGCGAACACCGGGGAGCTGTTTTTT	CASSQEGRGAANTGELFF
TRBV5-6	.	TRBD1	TRBJ2-1	TGTGCCAGCAGCCCCTTGGGACAGGGGAAGAATGAGCAGTTCTTC	CASSPLGQGKNEQFF
TRBV25-1	.	.	TRBJ1-6	TGTGCCAGCAGTGACCAGGGATGGAATTCACCCCTCCACTTT	CASSDQGWNSPLHF
TRBV7-6	.	TRBD2	TRBJ2-5	TGTGCCAGCAGCCCCGATCTTTGGGGAGGGGAGACCCAGTACTTC	CASSPDLWGGETQYF
TRBV7-2	.	.	TRBJ1-2	TGTGCCAGCAGCTCGACAGTTAACTATGGCTACACCTTC	CASSSTVNYGYTF
TRBV10-3	once	.	TRBJ2-2	TGTGCCATCAGTGACCCCGACAGGGCGGGAGGCACCGGGGAGCTGTTTTTT	CAISDPDRAGGTGELFF